This T cell receptor beta chain was sequenced during a study of OX40 agonist ivuxolimab in advanced cancers. The study's findings and limits: Compared with CD4+, CD8+ T cells on average had more expanded clones.

Of note for this clone: The antigen remains unidentified.

The germline V gene encodes CDR1 MNHEY and CDR2 SVGAGI. V was clipped by 7 bases and J by 6 bases, with 13 bases between them. The length of the CDR3 is 13 residues. Profiled with immunoSEQ multiplex PCR; TCRdb holds only in-frame clones, not every one. Of around 60,000 clones in the sample, 85% to 95% were seen once. This clonotype was obtained from an adult with an advanced solid tumor such as melanoma, head and neck, liver or kidney cancer. Sequenced material: CD4+ or CD8+ T cells sorted from blood, taken in a trial of the OX40 agonist ivuxolimab. The genes are TRBV6-5 and TRBJ2-1; weak D call: TRBD2 (5 bases). The CDR3 coding sequence is TGTGCCAGCATCTCGGGAAGACTCAATGAGCAGTTCTTC. Its protein is CASISGRLNEQFF.